This T cell receptor beta chain was captured by sequencing in a study of response to subunit inactivated influenza vaccine. The length of the CDR3 is 12 residues. Germline assignment: CDR1 SQVTM and CDR2 ANQGSEA. V lost 7 bases and J 5 bases, leaving 14 bases between the germline ends. This clonotype has a handful of counts. Using its own MiXCR run on the RT-PCR reads, TCRdb lists one record per CDR3 protein. The sample carries about 540,000 distinct CDR3 sequences, approximately 20% recorded once. The same data also went into a second study, on T cells expressing NK-cell markers. Per that paper: 5'RACE template switching with UMIs produced the TCR beta cDNA. Sorted CD3+CD56-NKG2C+, CD3+CD56+NKG2C+ and CD3+CD56+NKG2C- T cells supplied the TCR beta repertoires. Dominant NKG2C+ clonotype frequencies of about 1.0-8% of CD8+ T cells were measured in over five donors.

The chain has TRBV29-1 and TRBJ2-5, with a possible D match to TRBD2 (6 bases). The sample consisted of CD4+ T cells sorted from PBMCs, taken roughly 12 days after vaccination. This clonotype was obtained from a man in his fifties or sixties who received an inactivated influenza vaccine. In DNA, the CDR3 is TGCAGCGCCTCGGACTACGACGAGACCCAGTACTTC. Its translation is CSASDYDETQYF.